The clone carrying this T cell receptor (beta chain) was seen only once. Its antigen is not identified. The sample comes from a study of cytomegalovirus exposure and HLA in healthy donors. General study points: The investigators catalogued 150 to 200 TCR beta chains as cytomegalovirus-associated.

V lost 5 bases, J lost 1 base, and 5 bases stayed unmatched. Germline lookup yields CDR1 SGHTA and CDR2 FQGNSA. CDR3 size: 15 residues. PCR used 60 Vbeta primers and 13 Jbeta primers. Profiled with immunoSEQ multiplex PCR; TCRdb holds only in-frame clones, not every one. The data show around 63,000 clones, 65% to 85% seen once. Specimen: PBMCs. The V gene is TRBV7-2, the J gene TRBJ1-1; 9 nucleotides line up with TRBD1. This clonotype originated in a woman aged 25 to 39 in good health and CMV-seronegative. CDR3: CASSQGQGANTEAFF. The CDR3 DNA reads as TGTGCCAGCAGCCAGGGACAGGGTGCGAACACTGAAGCTTTCTTT. The entire variable domain, with the rest obtained from reference TRBV7-2 and TRBJ1-1, is as follows: GAGVSQSPSNKVTEKGKDVELRCDPISGHTALYWYRQSLGQGLEFLIYFQGNSAPDKSGLPSDRFSAERTGGSVSTLTIQRTQQEDSAVYLCASSQGQGANTEAFFGQGTRLTVV.